These T cell receptor beta chains were read from a single sample in a study of T cell changes during pregnancy in multiple sclerosis. Profiled with immunoSEQ multiplex PCR; TCRdb holds only in-frame clones, not every one. The sample lists 52,000 or so clones, about 90% occurring once. The source material was CD4+ T cells from peripheral blood mononuclear cells, sampled in the first trimester of pregnancy. These receptors were collected from a female donor with multiple sclerosis, enrolled in a pregnancy study. Each CDR3 is given with its conserved first and last residue. The order of the fields is CDR3 protein, CDR3 DNA, V gene, D gene, J gene, clone size. A D gene is named only where the DNA matches it firmly. Size tells how often a clone was seen (once, few, many) or the class of an expanded clone, and some rows leave it out.

CASSRFSNEKLFF	TGCGCCAGCAGCCGATTCAGTAATGAAAAACTGTTTTTT	TRBV4-1	NA	TRBJ1-4	NA
CATQTSGGALKQFF	TGTGCCACCCAAACTAGCGGAGGCGCCCTAAAGCAGTTCTTC	TRBV10-3	TRBD2	TRBJ2-1	NA
CASSPGLADLYNEQFF	TGTGCCAGCAGCCCGGGACTAGCGGACCTCTACAATGAGCAGTTCTTC	TRBV4-2	TRBD2	TRBJ2-1	NA
CASSPYGVRRDGYTF	TGTGCCAGCAGCCCTTACGGGGTAAGACGGGATGGCTACACCTTC	TRBV7-2	NA	TRBJ1-2	NA
CASSLAASGNLIYEQYF	TGCGCCAGCAGCTTGGCCGCTAGCGGGAACCTCATTTACGAGCAGTACTTC	TRBV5-1	TRBD2	TRBJ2-7	once
CASRGLAGGPFGTDTQYF	TGTGCCAGCAGGGGGTTAGCGGGGGGACCATTTGGCACAGATACGCAGTATTTT	TRBV5-6	TRBD2	TRBJ2-3	NA
CASSVGQSTGELFF	TGTGCCAGCAGCGTCGGACAGTCCACCGGGGAGCTGTTTTTT	TRBV9	NA	TRBJ2-2	once
CASSSIPGYEQYF	TGTGCCAGCAGTTCGATTCCAGGCTACGAGCAGTACTTC	TRBV28	NA	TRBJ2-7	NA
CASSLFEAEETQYF	TGTGCCAGCAGCTTGTTCGAGGCGGAGGAGACCCAGTACTTC	TRBV11-3	NA	TRBJ2-5	NA
CASSYSRILAEETQYF	TGTGCCAGCAGTTACTCGAGGATTCTAGCGGAAGAGACCCAGTACTTC	TRBV6-5	TRBD2	TRBJ2-5	NA
CSAMAETQYF	TGCAGTGCTATGGCAGAGACCCAGTACTTC	TRBV20-1	NA	TRBJ2-5	NA
CASSRSGTDTEAFF	TGTGCCAGCAGTAGATCCGGGACAGACACTGAAGCTTTCTTT	TRBV6-6	TRBD1	TRBJ1-1	NA
CASSPSGGNNYGYTF	TGTGCCAGCAGCCCCTCGGGTGGAAACAACTATGGCTACACCTTC	TRBV6-6	NA	TRBJ1-2	NA
CASSLGESGVETQYF	TGTGCCAGCAGCTTAGGGGAGTCAGGGGTGGAGACCCAGTACTTC	TRBV7-2	NA	TRBJ2-5	NA
CAISGTSGRGTSYEQYF	TGTGCCATCAGTGGGACTAGCGGGAGAGGGACCTCCTACGAGCAGTACTTC	TRBV10-3	TRBD2	TRBJ2-7	NA
CASSMGPQGIVANEKLFF	TGCGCCAGCAGCATGGGTCCCCAGGGGATTGTGGCTAATGAAAAACTGTTTTTT	TRBV5-1	NA	TRBJ1-4	NA
CASSRFIQETQYF	TGCGCCAGCAGCCGGTTTATCCAAGAGACCCAGTACTTC	TRBV5-1	NA	TRBJ2-5	NA
CASSSSRGGNNEQFF	TGTGCCAGCAGCTCCTCTCGCGGGGGAAATAATGAGCAGTTCTTC	TRBV7-8	TRBD2	TRBJ2-1	NA
CASSIHRGSYEQYF	TGTGCCAGTAGTATACATAGGGGCTCCTACGAGCAGTACTTC	TRBV19	NA	TRBJ2-7	NA
CSGTDNYGYTF	TGCAGCGGGACAGATAACTATGGCTACACCTTC	TRBV29-1	NA	TRBJ1-2	NA
CASSFTGTRNTGELFF	TGTGCCAGCAGCTTCACTGGGACAAGAAACACCGGGGAGCTGTTTTTT	TRBV7-3	NA	TRBJ2-2	NA
CASTGTSEAFF	TGTGCCAGCACCGGGACATCTGAAGCTTTCTTT	TRBV6-5	NA	TRBJ1-1	NA
CASSLANGYTF	TGTGCCAGCAGCCTGGCAAACGGCTACACCTTC	TRBV7-9	NA	TRBJ1-2	NA
CASSAGTDNQPQHF	TGTGCCAGCAGCGCCGGGACAGACAATCAGCCCCAGCATTTT	TRBV2	TRBD1	TRBJ1-5	NA
CASSPGTGVTGELFF	TGTGCCAGCAGCCCTGGGACAGGGGTTACCGGGGAGCTGTTTTTT	TRBV6-5	TRBD1	TRBJ2-2	NA
CASSTAGGDGYTF	TGCGCCAGCAGCACAGCAGGGGGAGATGGCTACACCTTC	TRBV5-1	TRBD1	TRBJ1-2	NA
CASRQENYGYTF	TGTGCCAGCAGACAGGAAAACTATGGCTACACCTTC	TRBV2	NA	TRBJ1-2	NA
CASSYSKTADQPQHF	TGTGCCAGCAGTTACTCGAAGACAGCCGATCAGCCCCAGCATTTT	TRBV6-5	NA	TRBJ1-5	NA
CASGRGQGRETQYF	TGTGCTAGTGGTCGGGGACAGGGTCGGGAGACCCAGTACTTC	TRBV12-5	TRBD1	TRBJ2-5	NA
CASSQEIAATIPYEQYF	TGTGCCAGCAGCCAAGAAATCGCGGCGACGATACCCTACGAGCAGTACTTC	TRBV14	NA	TRBJ2-7	NA
CASSIDAGVNTEAFF	TGTGCCAGTAGTATAGACGCCGGGGTTAACACTGAAGCTTTCTTT	TRBV19	NA	TRBJ1-1	NA
CASSTDRAEAFF	TGTGCCAGCAGTACTGACAGGGCGGAAGCTTTCTTT	TRBV2	TRBD1	TRBJ1-1	NA
CASSYLGGTGELFF	TGTGCCAGCAGTTATTTAGGGGGAACCGGGGAGCTGTTTTTT	TRBV6-5	NA	TRBJ2-2	NA
CASSLALGLSSYEQYF	TGTGCCAGCAGCTTAGCCCTGGGACTAAGCTCCTACGAGCAGTACTTC	TRBV7-2	TRBD2	TRBJ2-7	NA
CASADRLNTEAFF	TGTGCCAGTGCCGATAGATTGAACACTGAAGCTTTCTTT	TRBV19	NA	TRBJ1-1	NA
CASSFQGDSPLHF	TGCGCCAGCAGCTTCCAGGGTGATTCACCCCTCCACTTT	TRBV5-1	NA	TRBJ1-6	NA
CASSPEVNQPQHF	TGTGCCAGCTCACCGGAGGTGAATCAGCCCCAGCATTTT	TRBV18	NA	TRBJ1-5	NA
CASSPRENYGYTF	TGTGCCAGCAGCCCCAGGGAAAACTATGGCTACACCTTC	TRBV7-2	NA	TRBJ1-2	NA
CASSVVVGQANEQFF	TGTGCCAGCAGCGTAGTCGTGGGACAGGCAAATGAGCAGTTCTTC	TRBV9	TRBD1	TRBJ2-1	NA
CAWARTDTQYF	TGTGCCTGGGCGAGAACAGATACGCAGTATTTT	TRBV30	NA	TRBJ2-3	NA
CASSLLPGGIDQPQHF	TGTGCCAGCTCATTATTGCCCGGGGGGATCGATCAGCCCCAGCATTTT	TRBV18	NA	TRBJ1-5	NA
CAWTYGGALYNEQFF	TGTGCCTGGACCTATGGAGGGGCCCTCTACAATGAGCAGTTCTTC	TRBV30	NA	TRBJ2-1	once
CASSLASTDTQYF	TGTGCCAGCAGCTTAGCCAGTACAGATACGCAGTATTTT	TRBV7-2	NA	TRBJ2-3	NA
CALRGGLATGELFF	TGTGCCCTCCGGGGCGGACTAGCGACCGGGGAGCTGTTTTTT	TRBV7-6	TRBD2	TRBJ2-2	NA
CASSRVRGDNTEAFF	TGTGCCAGTAGTAGGGTCCGCGGGGACAACACTGAAGCTTTCTTT	TRBV19	NA	TRBJ1-1	NA
CAWSVLEGAEYF	TGTGCCTGGAGTGTACTCGAGGGGGCAGAGTACTTC	TRBV30	TRBD1	TRBJ2-7	NA
CASSFGTGTGPGGYGYTF	TGCGCCAGCAGCTTTGGGACCGGGACAGGGCCCGGGGGCTATGGCTACACCTTC	TRBV5-1	TRBD1	TRBJ1-2	once
CASSLAGEVPYNEQFF	TGTGCCAGCAGTTTGGCGGGAGAGGTCCCCTACAATGAGCAGTTCTTC	TRBV27	TRBD2	TRBJ2-1	NA
CASSQDSPRDYYSYEQYF	TGCGCCAGCAGCCAAGATTCCCCCCGGGACTATTACTCCTACGAGCAGTACTTC	TRBV4-1	TRBD2	TRBJ2-7	once
CASSPGTANTEAFF	TGTGCCAGCAGTCCCGGGACAGCGAACACTGAAGCTTTCTTT	TRBV6-5	TRBD1	TRBJ1-1	few
CASSPRDRGISGANVLTF	TGTGCCAGCAGCCCGCGGGACAGGGGCATCTCTGGGGCCAACGTCCTGACTTTC	TRBV5-4	TRBD1	TRBJ2-6	NA
CASSDKTGTRGYEQYF	TGTGCCAGCAGCGACAAAACCGGGACTAGGGGGTACGAGCAGTACTTC	TRBV7-2	TRBD2	TRBJ2-7	NA
CASGELAGAYEQYF	TGTGCCAGCGGAGAACTAGCGGGAGCCTACGAGCAGTACTTC	TRBV18	TRBD2	TRBJ2-7	NA
CASSLATGGGSYNSPLHF	TGTGCCAGCAGCTTAGCGACAGGGGGAGGTTCCTATAATTCACCCCTCCACTTT	TRBV11-2	TRBD1	TRBJ1-6	NA
CAISVKGRDSSYNSPLHF	TGTGCCATCAGTGTTAAGGGACGGGACAGCTCCTATAATTCACCCCTCCACTTT	TRBV10-3	TRBD1	TRBJ1-6	NA
CASSPGGQVGNQPQHF	TGTGCCAGCAGCCCAGGGGGGCAGGTGGGGAATCAGCCCCAGCATTTT	TRBV9	TRBD1	TRBJ1-5	NA
CASSQTLAGGVYEQYF	TGTGCCAGCAGCCAGACATTAGCGGGGGGCGTTTACGAGCAGTACTTC	TRBV7-2	TRBD2	TRBJ2-7	NA
CASSLPGADTEAFF	TGTGCCAGCAGTTTGCCAGGGGCGGACACTGAAGCTTTCTTT	TRBV28	NA	TRBJ1-1	NA
CSAVRGEAFF	TGCAGTGCGGTCAGGGGCGAAGCTTTCTTT	TRBV20-1	NA	TRBJ1-1	NA
CASSGTGAGANVLTF	TGTGCCAGCAGTGGGACAGGGGCTGGGGCCAACGTCCTGACTTTC	TRBV6-1	TRBD1	TRBJ2-6	NA